The clone carrying this TCR beta chain was seen only a few times. Its specificity is not known. The data originate from a study of CD8 T cells in ankylosing spondylitis. Overall study results and limits: Within matched ankylosing spondylitis synovial fluid, disease-linked clones were reportedly significantly enriched. Some of the motif variants had earlier been found in reactive arthritis patients' fluid and blood. What seemed typical of ankylosing spondylitis blood was a TCR beta motif built from roughly eight highly homologous variants. CD8+ cells made up the disease-linked clones, which were relatively rare in peripheral blood.

The CDR3 totals 14 residues. Germline lookup yields CDR1 PRHDT and CDR2 FYEKMQ (reference sequence). With 3 bases removed from V and 5 bases from J, the gap between germline ends came to 13 bases. Making use of molecular barcodes, quantitative 5'-RACE generated TCR beta libraries. Using its own MiXCR run on the 5' RACE reads, TCRdb lists one record per CDR3 protein. The table includes 500,000 to 550,000 distinct CDR3 sequences, about 13% detected once. The chain recombines TRBV13 with TRBJ2-5, with D perhaps matching TRBD1 (6 bases). The TCR was taken from a male donor with ankylosing spondylitis. The sequencing input was blood, either unsorted or a sorted T cell fraction (not recorded which). In DNA form, the CDR3 reads TGTGCCAGCAGCTTTCAACAGGGCGAGGAGACCCAGTACTTC. Its protein is CASSFQQGEETQYF.